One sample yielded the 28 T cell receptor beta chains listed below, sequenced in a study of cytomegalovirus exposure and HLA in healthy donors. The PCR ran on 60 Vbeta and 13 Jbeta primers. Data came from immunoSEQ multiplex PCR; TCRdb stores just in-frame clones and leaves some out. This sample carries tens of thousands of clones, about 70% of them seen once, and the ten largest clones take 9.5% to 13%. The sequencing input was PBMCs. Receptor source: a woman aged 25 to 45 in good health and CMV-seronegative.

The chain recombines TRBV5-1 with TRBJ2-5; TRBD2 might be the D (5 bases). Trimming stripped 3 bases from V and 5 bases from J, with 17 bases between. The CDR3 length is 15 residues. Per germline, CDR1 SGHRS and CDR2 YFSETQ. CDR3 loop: CASSSTGSSKETQYF. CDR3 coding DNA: TGCGCCAGCAGCTCTACGGGATCATCAAAGGAGACCCAGTACTTC.

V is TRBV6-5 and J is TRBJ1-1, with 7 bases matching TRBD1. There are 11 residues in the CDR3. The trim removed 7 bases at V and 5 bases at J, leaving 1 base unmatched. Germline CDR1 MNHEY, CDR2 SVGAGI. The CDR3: CASNRGTEAFF. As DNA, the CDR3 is TGTGCCAGCAACAGGGGAACTGAAGCTTTCTTT.

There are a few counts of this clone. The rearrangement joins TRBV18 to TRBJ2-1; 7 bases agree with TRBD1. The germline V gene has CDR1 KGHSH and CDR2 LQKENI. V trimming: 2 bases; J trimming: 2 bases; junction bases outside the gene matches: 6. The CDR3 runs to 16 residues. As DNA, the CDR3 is TGTGCCAGCTCACCAGAGGGGGCCACCACCTACAATGAGCAGTTCTTC. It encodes CASSPEGATTYNEQFF.

The CDR3 loop reads CASRGGLQETQYF. As DNA, the CDR3 is TGTGCCAGCAGAGGGGGCCTCCAAGAGACCCAGTACTTC. The chain carries TRBV14 and TRBJ2-5, with TRBD1 matching 7 bases. Germline CDR1 SGHDN, CDR2 FVKESK. With 6 bases clipped from V and 1 base from J, the junction kept 2 bases outside the gene matches. CDR3 length: 13 residues.

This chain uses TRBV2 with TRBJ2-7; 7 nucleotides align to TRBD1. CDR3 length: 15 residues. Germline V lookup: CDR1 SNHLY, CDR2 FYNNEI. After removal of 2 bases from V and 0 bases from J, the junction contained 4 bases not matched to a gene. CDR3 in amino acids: CASSEWDRFSYEQYF. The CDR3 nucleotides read TGTGCCAGCAGTGAATGGGACAGATTCTCCTACGAGCAGTACTTC.

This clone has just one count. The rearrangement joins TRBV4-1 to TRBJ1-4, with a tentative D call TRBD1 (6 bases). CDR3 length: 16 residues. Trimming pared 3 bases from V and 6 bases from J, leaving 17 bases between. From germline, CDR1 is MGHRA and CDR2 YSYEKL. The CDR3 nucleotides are TGCGCCAGCAGCCAGGCTGCCGGGACAAGAGATGAAAAACTGTTTTTT. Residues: CASSQAAGTRDEKLFF.

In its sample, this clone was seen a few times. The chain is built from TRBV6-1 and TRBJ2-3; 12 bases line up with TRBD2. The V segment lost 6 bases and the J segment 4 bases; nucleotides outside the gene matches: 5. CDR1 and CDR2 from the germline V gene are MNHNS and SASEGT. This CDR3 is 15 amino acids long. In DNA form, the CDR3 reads TGTGCCAGCAGCAGGACTAGCGGGGAAGCAGATACGCAGTATTTT. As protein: CASSRTSGEADTQYF.

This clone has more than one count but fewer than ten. CDR3: CASSVDSIYGYTF. The CDR3 DNA reads as TGTGCCAGCAGTGTTGACAGTATCTATGGCTACACCTTC. The chain couples TRBV2 to TRBJ1-2, with D tentatively TRBD1 (5 bases). The CDR3 contains 13 residues. V lost 4 bases and J 4 bases, leaving 10 bases between the germline ends. Per germline, CDR1 SNHLY and CDR2 FYNNEI. Together with reference TRBV2 and TRBJ1-2, the CDR3 gives the full variable domain: EPEVTQTPSHQVTQMGQEVILRCVPISNHLYFYWYRQILGQKVEFLVSFYNNEISEKSEIFDDQFSVERPDGSNFTLKIRSTKLEDSAMYFCASSVDSIYGYTFGSGTRLTVV.

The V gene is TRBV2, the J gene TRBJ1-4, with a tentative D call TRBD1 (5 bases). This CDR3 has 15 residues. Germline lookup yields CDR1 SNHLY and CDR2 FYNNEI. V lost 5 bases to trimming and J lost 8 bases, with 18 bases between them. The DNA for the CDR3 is TGTGCCAGCAGTAGTACAGGTGGATTTAGAGAAAAACTGTTTTTT. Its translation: CASSSTGGFREKLFF.

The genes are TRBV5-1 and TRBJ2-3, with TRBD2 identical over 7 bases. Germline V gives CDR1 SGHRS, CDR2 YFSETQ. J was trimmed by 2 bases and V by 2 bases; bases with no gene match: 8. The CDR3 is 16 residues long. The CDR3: CASSFAGDILTDTQYF. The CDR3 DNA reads TGCGCCAGCAGCTTCGCGGGGGATATCCTCACAGATACGCAGTATTTT.

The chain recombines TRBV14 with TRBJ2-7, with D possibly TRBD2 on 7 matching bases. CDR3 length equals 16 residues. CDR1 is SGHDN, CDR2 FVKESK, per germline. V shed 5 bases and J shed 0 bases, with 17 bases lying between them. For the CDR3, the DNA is TGTGCCAGCAGCGACGTTCGGGGGGCGAGCTCCTACGAGCAGTACTTC. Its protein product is CASSDVRGASSYEQYF. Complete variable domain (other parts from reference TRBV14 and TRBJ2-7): EAGVTQFPSHSVIEKGQTVTLRCDPISGHDNLYWYRRVMGKEIKFLLHFVKESKQDESGMPNNRFLAERTGGTYSTLKVQPAELEDSGVYFCASSDVRGASSYEQYFGPGTRLTVT.

The CDR3 DNA sequence: TGTGCCAGCAGCTCGACAGGGGTGGTTGAAGCTTTCTTT. Translating gives CASSSTGVVEAFF. The V and J genes are TRBV5-8 and TRBJ1-1, with 8 positions matching TRBD1. CDR1 is SGHTS and CDR2 is YDEGEE in the germline V gene. This CDR3 is built from 13 residues. With 3 bases clipped from V and 7 bases from J, the junction kept 5 bases outside the gene matches.

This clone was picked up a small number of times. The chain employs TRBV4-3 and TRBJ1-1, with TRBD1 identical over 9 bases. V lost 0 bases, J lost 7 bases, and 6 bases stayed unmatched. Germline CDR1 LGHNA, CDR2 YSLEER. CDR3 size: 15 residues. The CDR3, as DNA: TGCGCCAGCAGCCAAGAGGGACAGGGATACAATGAAGCTTTCTTT. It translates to CASSQEGQGYNEAFF.

The CDR3 region is CASSVGSSVDGYTF. The CDR3 DNA follows: TGTGCCAGCAGCGTAGGTAGCAGTGTAGATGGCTACACCTTC. This chain joins TRBV9 and TRBJ1-2; D ambiguous. Germline V gene sequence: CDR1 SGDLS, CDR2 YYNGEE. The V and J ends lost 0 bases and 6 bases respectively, with 12 bases between them. There are 14 residues in the CDR3.

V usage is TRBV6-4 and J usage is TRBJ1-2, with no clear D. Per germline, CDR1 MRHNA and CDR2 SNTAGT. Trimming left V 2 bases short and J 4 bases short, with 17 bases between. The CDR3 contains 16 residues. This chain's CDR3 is CASSDTPGGLRYGYTF. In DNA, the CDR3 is TGTGCCAGCAGTGACACCCCGGGAGGGCTGCGCTATGGCTACACCTTC.

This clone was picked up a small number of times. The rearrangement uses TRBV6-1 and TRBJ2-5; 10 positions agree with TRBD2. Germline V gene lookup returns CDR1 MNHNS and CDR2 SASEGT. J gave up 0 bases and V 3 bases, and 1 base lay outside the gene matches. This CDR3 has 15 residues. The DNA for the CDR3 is TGTGCCAGCAGTGAGCTAGCGGGGGACCAAGAGACCCAGTACTTC. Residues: CASSELAGDQETQYF.

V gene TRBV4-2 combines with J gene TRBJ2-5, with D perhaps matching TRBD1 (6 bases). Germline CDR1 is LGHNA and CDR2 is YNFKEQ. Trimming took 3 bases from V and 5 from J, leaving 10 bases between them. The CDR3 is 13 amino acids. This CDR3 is CASSQSGGETQYF. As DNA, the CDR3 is TGTGCCAGCAGCCAGAGTGGGGGCGAGACCCAGTACTTC.

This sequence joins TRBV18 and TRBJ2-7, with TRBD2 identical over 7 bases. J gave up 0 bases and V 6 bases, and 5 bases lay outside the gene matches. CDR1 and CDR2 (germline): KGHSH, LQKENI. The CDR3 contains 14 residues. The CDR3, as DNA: TGTGCCAGCTCTCTAGCGGTAAGCTCCTACGAGCAGTACTTC. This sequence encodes CASSLAVSSYEQYF.

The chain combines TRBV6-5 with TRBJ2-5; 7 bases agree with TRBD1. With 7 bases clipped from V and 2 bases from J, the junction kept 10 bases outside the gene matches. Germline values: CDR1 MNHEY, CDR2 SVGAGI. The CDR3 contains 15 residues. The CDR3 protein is CASNEGTAIQETQYF. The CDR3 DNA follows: TGTGCCAGCAACGAGGGGACAGCGATACAAGAGACCCAGTACTTC.

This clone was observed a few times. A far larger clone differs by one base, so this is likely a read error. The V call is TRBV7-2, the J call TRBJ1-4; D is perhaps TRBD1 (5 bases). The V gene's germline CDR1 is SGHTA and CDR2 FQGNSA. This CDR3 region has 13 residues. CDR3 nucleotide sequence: TGTGCCAGCAGTCGACAGATCAATGAAAACCTGTTTTTT. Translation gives CASSRQINENLFF.

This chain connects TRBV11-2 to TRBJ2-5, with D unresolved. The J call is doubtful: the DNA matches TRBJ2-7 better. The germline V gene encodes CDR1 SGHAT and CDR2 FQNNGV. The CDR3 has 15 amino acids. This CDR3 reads CASSLVAISSYEQYF. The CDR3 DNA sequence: TGTGCCAGCAGCTTAGTAGCCATATCGTCCTACGAGCAGTACTTC.

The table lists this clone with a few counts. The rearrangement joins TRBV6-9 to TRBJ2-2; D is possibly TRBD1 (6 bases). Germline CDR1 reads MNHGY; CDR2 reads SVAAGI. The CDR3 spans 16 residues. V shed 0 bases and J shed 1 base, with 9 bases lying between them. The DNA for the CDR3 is TGTGCCAGCAGTTATTCGACACAGGGGAACACCGGGGAGCTGTTTTTT. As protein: CASSYSTQGNTGELFF.

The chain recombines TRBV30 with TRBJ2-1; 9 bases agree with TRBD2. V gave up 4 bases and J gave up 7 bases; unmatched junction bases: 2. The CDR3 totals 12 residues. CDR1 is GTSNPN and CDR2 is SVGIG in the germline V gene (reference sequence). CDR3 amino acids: CAWTSGMNEQFF. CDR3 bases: TGTGCCTGGACTAGCGGGATGAATGAGCAGTTCTTC. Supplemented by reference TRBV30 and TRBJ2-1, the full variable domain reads SQTIHQWPATLVQPVGSPLSLECTVEGTSNPNLYWYRQAAGRGLQLLFYSVGIGQISSEVPQNLSASRPQDRQFILSSKKLLLSDSGFYLCAWTSGMNEQFFGPGTRLTVL.

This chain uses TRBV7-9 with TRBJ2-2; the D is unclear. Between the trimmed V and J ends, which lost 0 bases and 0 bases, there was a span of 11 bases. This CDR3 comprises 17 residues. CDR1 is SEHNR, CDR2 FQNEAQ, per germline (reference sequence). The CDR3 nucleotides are TGTGCCAGCAGCTTAGCTTTTGGGCAGTCGAACACCGGGGAGCTGTTTTTT. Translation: CASSLAFGQSNTGELFF.

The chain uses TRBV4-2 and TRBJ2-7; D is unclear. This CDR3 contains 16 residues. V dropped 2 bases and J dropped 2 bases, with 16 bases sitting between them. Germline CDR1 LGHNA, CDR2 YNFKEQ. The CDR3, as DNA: TGTGCCAGCAGCCAAACCTTAGAAAATGGAGCCTACGAGCAGTACTTC. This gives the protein CASSQTLENGAYEQYF.

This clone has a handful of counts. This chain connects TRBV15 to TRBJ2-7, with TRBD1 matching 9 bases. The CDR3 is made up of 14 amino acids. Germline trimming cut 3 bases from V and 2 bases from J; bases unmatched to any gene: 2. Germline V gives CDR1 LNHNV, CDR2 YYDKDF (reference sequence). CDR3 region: CATSRGQGAYEQYF. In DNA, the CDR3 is TGTGCCACCAGCAGGGGACAGGGTGCCTACGAGCAGTACTTC.

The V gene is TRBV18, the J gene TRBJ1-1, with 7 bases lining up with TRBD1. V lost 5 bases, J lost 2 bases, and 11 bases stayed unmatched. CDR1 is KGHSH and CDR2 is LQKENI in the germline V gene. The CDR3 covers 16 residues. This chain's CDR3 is CASSFLPGTDNTEAFF. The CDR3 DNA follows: TGTGCCAGCTCATTCCTTCCCGGGACAGACAACACTGAAGCTTTCTTT.

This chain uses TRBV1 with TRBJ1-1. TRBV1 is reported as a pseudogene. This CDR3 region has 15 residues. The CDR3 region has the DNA TGCACCAGCAGCCAAGATCCAGGAGGAGAAACTGAAGCTTTCTTT. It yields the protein CTSSQDPGGETEAFF.